The clone carrying this TCR beta chain was seen more than once but under ten times. This CDR3 has 13 amino acids. The V gene's germline CDR1 is LGHNT and CDR2 FRNRAP. V was shortened by 6 bases and J by 12 bases, with 15 bases between the two germline ends. This entry belongs to a study of early stage breast cancer tumors. Study-level information: ER+/PR+/HER2- status applied to about 70% of the 16 invasive breast tumors. Eight ER+/PR+/HER2- tumors were invasive ductal; a few were invasive lobular.

Tissue for this sample was collected about 2-4 cm from the breast tumor. Assay used: immunoSEQ multiplex PCR; TCRdb lists only in-frame clones, some missing. The repertoire holds 4,500 or so clones, 55% to 70% seen once, with approximately 26% in the top ten. This receptor was identified in a person aged 55 to 70 with breast cancer. Material for sequencing was normal breast tissue next to the tumor. The V and J genes are TRBV12-5 and TRBJ1-6; perhaps TRBD1 as D (6 bases). CDR3 loop: CASGPGVEGPLHF. CDR3 coding DNA: TGTGCTAGTGGCCCAGGGGTTGAGGGACCCCTCCACTTT.